This T cell receptor (beta chain) stems from a study of beta chain features in type 1 diabetes. Each of the CD4+ naive, central memory, regulatory and stem cell-like memory populations was sorted via CD45RO/CCR7/CD25/CD127/CD95/CD27. Sorted populations all had greater than 98% purity. The authors reverse transcribed all of the isolated RNA, so sequencing captured expressed TCRB transcripts. Generated by immunoSEQ multiplex PCR, the TCRdb table keeps only in-frame clones and is missing some. This sample has about 390,000 clones, with around 10% found just once. Germline CDR1 KGHSH, CDR2 LQKENI. Losses at the gene ends were 3 bases for V and 5 bases for J; bases not matched to a gene: 1. This CDR3 contains 13 residues. This clone has only a few counts. Antigen unknown. Notes on the study in general: A moderate, significant TCRB CDR3 shortening appeared in type 1 diabetes across four CD4+ subsets.

The TCR was taken from a young man with type 1 diabetes. This sequence joins TRBV18 and TRBJ2-1; 7 bases align to TRBD1. Source material: central memory CD4+ T cells from blood. CDR3 protein: CASSPTGHNEQFF. In nucleotides, the CDR3 is TGTGCCAGCTCACCGACAGGGCACAATGAGCAGTTCTTC. Variable domain in full (rest from reference TRBV18 and TRBJ2-1): NAGVMQNPRHLVRRRGQEARLRCSPMKGHSHVYWYRQLPEEGLKFMVYLQKENIIDESGMPKERFSAEFPKEGPSILRIQQVVRGDSAAYFCASSPTGHNEQFFGPGTRLTVL.